This T cell receptor (beta chain) derives from a study of blood T cell repertoires in COVID-19. The V end was cut by 6 bases, the J end by 7 bases, with 12 bases between. The CDR3 runs to 12 residues. Per germline, CDR1 MDHEN and CDR2 SYDVKM. Per the original data handling: Estimates of nucleated cell counts were drawn from the amplification of reference gene primers. Repertoires were generated with immunoSEQ multiplex PCR, while TCRdb's copy carries only in-frame clones and drops some. The V and J calls and the clone size are those of that table, but D and trimming were determined from the DNA. The sample lists about 130,000 clones; 85% were seen once.

The source is a man older than 75 with active or convalescent COVID-19. The chain uses TRBV28 and TRBJ2-5; tentative D call: TRBD1 (5 bases). The sample taken for sequencing was peripheral blood. The CDR3 sequence is CASSPPQGTQYF. Here the CDR3 DNA reads TGTGCCAGCAGCCCCCCGCAGGGGACCCAGTACTTC.